Presented here are 3 T cell receptor beta chains from one specimen sequenced in a study of T-cell reconstitution after alpha-beta-depleted transplantation in children (TCRdb year 2016). The library was produced with PCR. Sequenced on an Illumina HiSeq 2500. Molecular barcoding was employed in the preparation of TCR libraries, with unique molecular identifiers being used to normalize TCRbeta repertoire quantification. TCRdb ran its own pipeline on the public reads, namely fastp trimming at Q25 and MiXCR clone calling, and kept in-frame beta chains. One record per CDR3 amino acid sequence lists the most common genes and DNA. Counted in this sample were 550,000 to 800,000 distinct CDR3 sequences; about an eighth of them appeared once. The ten largest make up roughly 0.77% of the sample. The treatment or condition label for this specimen denotes: allogeneic hematopoietic cell transplantation with graft depleted of TCRalphabeta T cells and CD19 B cells.

The sequencing used PBMCs, collected before TCRalphabeta/CD19-depleted stem cell transplant. These receptors all stem from a girl aged 2-10 years with congenital amegakaryocytic thrombocytopenia, due to receive a stem cell transplant.

This clonotype was picked up many times. V gene TRBV5-5 combines with J gene TRBJ1-6, with 7 bases lining up with TRBD1. Looked up from germline, CDR1 is SGHKS and CDR2 is YYEKEE (reference sequence). The length of the CDR3 is 14 residues. The V and J ends lost 4 bases and 6 bases, in that order; junction bases with no gene match: 4. This chain's CDR3 is CASSGQVSNSPLHF. The CDR3 bases are TGTGCCAGCAGCGGACAGGTTTCTAATTCACCCCTCCACTTT.

This sequence joins TRBV20-1 and TRBJ2-3; 7 bases line up with TRBD2. The CDR3 has 14 amino acids. In germline, CDR1 is DFQATT, CDR2 SNEGSKA (reference sequence). The V and J ends lost 5 bases and 6 bases, in that order; junction bases with no gene match: 11. The CDR3 nucleotides read TGCAGTGCTTATTATGGCGGGAGCATTGATACGCAGTATTTT. Protein product: CSAYYGGSIDTQYF.

This clonotype was recorded many times. The J gene is TRBJ2-3, the V gene TRBV12-3 or TRBV12-4, with D unresolved. CDR3 length: 14 residues. V was clipped by 5 bases and J by 0 bases, with 9 bases between them. CDR3 nucleotide sequence: TGTGCCAGCAGTGCTTTGGGAAGCACAGATACGCAGTATTTT. Translation gives CASSALGSTDTQYF.